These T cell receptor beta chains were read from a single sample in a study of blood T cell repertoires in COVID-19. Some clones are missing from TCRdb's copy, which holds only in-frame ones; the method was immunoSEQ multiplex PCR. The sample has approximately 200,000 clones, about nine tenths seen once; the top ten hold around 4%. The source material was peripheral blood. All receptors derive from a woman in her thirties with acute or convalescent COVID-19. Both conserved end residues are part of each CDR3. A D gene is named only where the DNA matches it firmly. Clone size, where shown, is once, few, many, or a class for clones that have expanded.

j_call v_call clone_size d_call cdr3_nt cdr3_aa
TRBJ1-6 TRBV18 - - TGTGCCAGCTCACCACCTTCAAATTCACCCCTCCACTTT CASSPPSNSPLHF
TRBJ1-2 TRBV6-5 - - TGTGCCAGCAGTTACGGGGGGAAGAACTATGGCTACACCTTC CASSYGGKNYGYTF
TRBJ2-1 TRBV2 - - TGTGCCAGGAGATCGGCGGGAACCTCCTACAATGAGCAGTTCTTC CARRSAGTSYNEQFF
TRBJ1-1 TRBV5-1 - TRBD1 TGCGCCAGCAGCCCAGGGACAGGGCGAGGATACACTGAAGCTTTCTTT CASSPGTGRGYTEAFF
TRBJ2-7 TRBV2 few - TGTGCCAGCAGGGGGGGGACAGGAGCCTACGAGCAGTACTTC CASRGGTGAYEQYF
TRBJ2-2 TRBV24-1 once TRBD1 TGTGCCACCAGTGATTCGCGACAGGGGCGCACCGGGGAGCTGTTTTTT CATSDSRQGRTGELFF
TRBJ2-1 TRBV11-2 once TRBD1 TGTGCCAGCAGCTCTAGGGGGACAGGTAATCAGTTCTTC CASSSRGTGNQFF
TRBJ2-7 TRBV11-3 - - TGTGCCAGCAGCTTTCCGAGCTACGAGCAGTACTTC CASSFPSYEQYF
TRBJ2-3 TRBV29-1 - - TGCAGCTCCTCTAAATTGGAGTGGCCAGATACGCAGTATTTT CSSSKLEWPDTQYF
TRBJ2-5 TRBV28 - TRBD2 TGTGCCAGCAGTTTAGGGGGGACTAGCGGGAGGAAGACCCAGTACTTC CASSLGGTSGRKTQYF
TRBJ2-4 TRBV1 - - TGCACCGCCTCGGAGGGGTCGGGCATTCAGTACTTC CTASEGSGIQYF